One sample yielded the 5 T cell receptor beta chains listed below, sequenced in a study of shared clonotypes between healthy human individuals. TCRdb's table, derived via immunoSEQ multiplex PCR, lists solely in-frame clones and lacks some. The sample includes 450,000 to 500,000 clones, 60% to 85% of them seen just once. Sequenced sample: PBMCs. Receptors originate from a woman between 35 and 50 years old in good health. Some clones in this sample may be carry-over from other donors' samples.

J is TRBJ1-1 and V is TRBV4-2; 9 bases agree with TRBD1. There are 15 residues in the CDR3. V dropped 8 bases and J dropped 4; count of bases not matched to a gene: 11. From germline, CDR1 is LGHNA and CDR2 YNFKEQ. In DNA form, the CDR3 reads TGTGCCAGCTCGACAGGGGGTGTGGCTGGCACTGAAGCTTTCTTT. Protein product: CASSTGGVAGTEAFF.

The rearrangement links TRBV7-2 to TRBJ2-3; D not resolved. The germline CDR1 and CDR2 sequences are SGHTA and FQGNSA. With 5 bases removed from V and 5 bases from J, the gap between germline ends came to 11 bases. CDR3 length: 13 amino acids. CDR3 loop: CASSPAWGDTQYF. Written as DNA, the CDR3 is TGTGCCAGCAGCCCCGCGTGGGGAGATACGCAGTATTTT.

V usage is TRBV4-1 and J usage is TRBJ2-7; 11 bases map to TRBD2. The V gene's germline CDR1 is MGHRA and CDR2 YSYEKL. The CDR3 consists of 16 residues. V trimming: 0 bases; J trimming: 7 bases; junction bases outside the gene matches: 8. The CDR3 spells CASSQDRTSGRGEQYF. As DNA, the CDR3 is TGCGCCAGCAGCCAAGATCGCACTAGCGGGAGAGGTGAGCAGTACTTC.

This clone was observed a single time. The chain joins TRBV29-1 to TRBJ1-1, with 10 bases lining up with TRBD1. With 4 bases clipped from V and 1 base from J, the junction kept 3 bases outside the gene matches. CDR1 SQVTM and CDR2 ANQGSEA come from the germline V gene. The CDR3 length is 14 residues. The CDR3 DNA is TGCAGCGTTGGGGACAGGGGTCCGAACACTGAAGCTTTCTTT. It specifies CSVGDRGPNTEAFF.

This sequence joins TRBV7-3 and TRBJ2-5; TRBD2 might be the D (6 bases). CDR3 length: 15 residues. V lost 6 bases and J lost 3, with 17 bases in between. The germline gives CDR1 SGHTA, CDR2 FQGTGA. The DNA of the CDR3 is TGTGCCAGCAGTGTTACCGGGACTGGAGAAGAGACCCAGTACTTC. Translating gives CASSVTGTGEETQYF. The full variable domain, its missing parts supplied by reference TRBV7-3 and TRBJ2-5, is GAGVSQTPSNKVTEKGKYVELRCDPISGHTALYWYRQSLGQGPEFLIYFQGTGAADDSGLPNDRFFAVRPEGSVSTLKIQRTERGDSAVYLCASSVTGTGEETQYFGPGTRLLVL.